This T cell receptor beta chain was captured in a study of blood T cells in healthy people across ages. Study-level information: Template switching picked up about one barcoded beta molecule for each two T cells. Broader study findings: Roughly linearly, TCR beta diversity per million T cells fell as age increased.

Losses at the gene ends were 5 bases for V and 4 bases for J; bases not matched to a gene: 13. The length of the CDR3 is 16 residues. Germline V gives CDR1 SGHTA, CDR2 FQGNSA. A second PCR of 7 to 11 cycles used a sample-barcoded 5' primer and a J-beta primer mix. TCRdb ran MiXCR on the 5' RACE reads and lists one entry per CDR3 protein. The repertoire includes about 1.8 million distinct CDR3 sequences, 49% of them detected once, and 2% to 2.5% sits in the top ten. A few counts support this clonotype. Its antigen remains unidentified. Every donor provided approximately 9.2 milliliters of peripheral blood. The extraction recovered at least 5.5 micrograms of total RNA per sample.

This TCR was recovered from a woman between 35 and 50 years old in good health. The rearrangement joins TRBV7-2 to TRBJ2-5; 7 positions match TRBD2. Sequencing was carried out using blood. The CDR3 is CASSPSLGGGRETQYF. CDR3 DNA sequence: TGTGCCAGCAGCCCCAGTTTGGGCGGGGGACGAGAGACCCAGTACTTC.